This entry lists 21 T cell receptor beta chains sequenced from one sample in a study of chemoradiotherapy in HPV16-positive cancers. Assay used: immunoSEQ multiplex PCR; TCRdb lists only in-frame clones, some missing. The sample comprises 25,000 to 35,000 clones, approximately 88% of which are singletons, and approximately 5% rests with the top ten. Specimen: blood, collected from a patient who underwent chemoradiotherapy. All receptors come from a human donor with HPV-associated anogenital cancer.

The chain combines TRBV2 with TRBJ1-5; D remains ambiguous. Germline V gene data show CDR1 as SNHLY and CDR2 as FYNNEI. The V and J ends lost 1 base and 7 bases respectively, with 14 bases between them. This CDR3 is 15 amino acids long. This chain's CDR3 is CASSEVTAGRQPQHF. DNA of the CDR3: TGTGCCAGCAGTGAAGTGACGGCCGGTCGCCAGCCCCAGCATTTT.

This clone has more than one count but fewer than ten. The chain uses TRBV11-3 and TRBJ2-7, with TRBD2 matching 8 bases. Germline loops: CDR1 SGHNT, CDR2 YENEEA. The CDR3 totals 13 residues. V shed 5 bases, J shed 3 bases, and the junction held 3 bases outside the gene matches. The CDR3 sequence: CASSARGGYEQYF. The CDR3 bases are TGTGCCAGCAGCGCCCGGGGGGGCTACGAGCAGTACTTC.

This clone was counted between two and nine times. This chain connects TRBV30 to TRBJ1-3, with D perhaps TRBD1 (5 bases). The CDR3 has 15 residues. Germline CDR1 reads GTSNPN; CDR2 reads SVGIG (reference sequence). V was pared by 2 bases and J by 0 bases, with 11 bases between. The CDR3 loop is CAWSRDARSGNTIYF. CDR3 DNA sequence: TGTGCCTGGAGTAGGGACGCTCGCTCTGGAAACACCATATATTTT.

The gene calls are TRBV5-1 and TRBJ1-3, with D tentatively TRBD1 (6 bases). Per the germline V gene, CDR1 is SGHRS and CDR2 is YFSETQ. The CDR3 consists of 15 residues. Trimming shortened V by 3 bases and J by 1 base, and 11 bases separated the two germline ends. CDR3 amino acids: CASSSTGTSGNTIYF. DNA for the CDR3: TGCGCCAGCAGCTCGACCGGGACATCTGGAAACACCATATATTTT.

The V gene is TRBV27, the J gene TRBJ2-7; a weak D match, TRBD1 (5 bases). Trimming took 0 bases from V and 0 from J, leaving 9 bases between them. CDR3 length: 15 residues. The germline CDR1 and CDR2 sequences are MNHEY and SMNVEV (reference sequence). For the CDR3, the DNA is TGTGCCAGCAGTTTATCCGGCGACAGCTCCTACGAGCAGTACTTC. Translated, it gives CASSLSGDSSYEQYF.

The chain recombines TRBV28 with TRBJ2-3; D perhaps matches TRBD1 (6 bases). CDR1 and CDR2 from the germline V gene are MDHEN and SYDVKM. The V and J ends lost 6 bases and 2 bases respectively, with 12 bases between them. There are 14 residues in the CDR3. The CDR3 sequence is CASSDRLYTDTQYF. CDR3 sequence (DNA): TGTGCCAGCAGCGACAGGCTCTACACAGATACGCAGTATTTT. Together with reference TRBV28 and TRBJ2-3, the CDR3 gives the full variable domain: DVKVTQSSRYLVKRTGEKVFLECVQDMDHENMFWYRQDPGLGLRLIYFSYDVKMKEKGDIPEGYSVSREKKERFSLILESASTNQTSMYLCASSDRLYTDTQYFGPGTRLTVL.

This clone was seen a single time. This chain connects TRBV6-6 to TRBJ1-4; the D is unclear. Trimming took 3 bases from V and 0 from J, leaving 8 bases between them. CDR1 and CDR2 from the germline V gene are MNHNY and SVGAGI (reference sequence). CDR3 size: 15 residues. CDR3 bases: TGTGCCAGCAGTTATATGGGTGCAACTAATGAAAAACTGTTTTTT. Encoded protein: CASSYMGATNEKLFF.

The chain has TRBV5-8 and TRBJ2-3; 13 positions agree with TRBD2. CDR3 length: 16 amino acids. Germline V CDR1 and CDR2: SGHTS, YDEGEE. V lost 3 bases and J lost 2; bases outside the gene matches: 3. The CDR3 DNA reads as TGTGCCAGCAGCTCGGGACTAGCGGGGTCCACAGATACGCAGTATTTT. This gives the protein CASSSGLAGSTDTQYF.

CDR3 amino acids: CASSLKQGDNSPLHF. The CDR3 nucleotides read TGTGCCAGCAGCTTGAAACAGGGGGATAATTCACCCCTCCACTTT. This rearrangement joins TRBV5-5 to TRBJ1-6, with 8 bases lining up with TRBD1. V lost 1 base to trimming and J lost 5 bases; unmatched junction nucleotides: 2. This CDR3 has 15 residues. CDR1 and CDR2 from the germline V gene are SGHKS and YYEKEE (reference sequence).

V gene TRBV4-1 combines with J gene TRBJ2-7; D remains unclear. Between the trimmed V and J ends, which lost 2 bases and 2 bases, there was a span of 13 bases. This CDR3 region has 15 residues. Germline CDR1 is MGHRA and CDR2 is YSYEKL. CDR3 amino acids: CASSQTSDGTYEQYF. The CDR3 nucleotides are TGCGCCAGCAGCCAAACCTCCGACGGCACCTACGAGCAGTACTTC.

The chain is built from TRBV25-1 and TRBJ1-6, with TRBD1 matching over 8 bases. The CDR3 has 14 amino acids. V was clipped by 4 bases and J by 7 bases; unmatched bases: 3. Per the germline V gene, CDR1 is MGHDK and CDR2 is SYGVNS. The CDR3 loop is CASSGQGRNSPLHF. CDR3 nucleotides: TGTGCCAGCAGTGGACAGGGGAGAAATTCACCCCTCCACTTT.

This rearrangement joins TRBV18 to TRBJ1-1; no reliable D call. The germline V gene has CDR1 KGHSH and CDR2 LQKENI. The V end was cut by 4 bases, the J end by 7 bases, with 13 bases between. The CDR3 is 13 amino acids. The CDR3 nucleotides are TGTGCCAGCTCACTACTGCATGAGAATGAAGCTTTCTTT. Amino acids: CASSLLHENEAFF.

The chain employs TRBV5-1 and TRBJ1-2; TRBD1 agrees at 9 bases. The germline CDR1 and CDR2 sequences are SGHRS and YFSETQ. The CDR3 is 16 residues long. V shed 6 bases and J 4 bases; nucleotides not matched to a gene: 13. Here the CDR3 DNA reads TGCGCCAGCACCCTAGACTACAGGGGGCTGGGCTATGGCTACACCTTC. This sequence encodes CASTLDYRGLGYGYTF.

DNA of the CDR3: TGTGCCAGCAGCTTATGGGACAGGAACACTGAAGCTTTCTTT. Translating gives CASSLWDRNTEAFF. V gene TRBV11-2 combines with J gene TRBJ1-1, with TRBD1 identical over 7 bases. The CDR3 sequence is 14 residues long. The J segment lost 1 base and the V segment lost 2 bases, leaving 1 base of the junction unmatched. In germline, CDR1 is SGHAT, CDR2 FQNNGV. Variable domain in full (rest from reference TRBV11-2 and TRBJ1-1): EAGVAQSPRYKIIEKRQSVAFWCNPISGHATLYWYQQILGQGPKLLIQFQNNGVVDDSQLPKDRFSAERLKGVDSTLKIQPAKLEDSAVYLCASSLWDRNTEAFFGQGTRLTVV.

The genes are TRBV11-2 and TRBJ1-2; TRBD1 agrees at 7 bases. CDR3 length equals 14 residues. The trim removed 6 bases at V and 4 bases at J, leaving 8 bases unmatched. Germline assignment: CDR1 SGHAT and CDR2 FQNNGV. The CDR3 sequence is CASSSFGTVYGYTF. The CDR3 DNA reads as TGTGCCAGCAGTTCCTTTGGGACAGTCTATGGCTACACCTTC. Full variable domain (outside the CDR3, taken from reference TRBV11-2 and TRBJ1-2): EAGVAQSPRYKIIEKRQSVAFWCNPISGHATLYWYQQILGQGPKLLIQFQNNGVVDDSQLPKDRFSAERLKGVDSTLKIQPAKLEDSAVYLCASSSFGTVYGYTFGSGTRLTVV.

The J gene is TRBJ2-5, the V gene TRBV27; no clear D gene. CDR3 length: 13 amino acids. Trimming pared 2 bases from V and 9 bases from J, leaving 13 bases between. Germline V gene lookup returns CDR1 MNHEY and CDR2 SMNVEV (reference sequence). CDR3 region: CASSLGPRAAQYF. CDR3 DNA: TGTGCCAGCAGTTTAGGTCCCCGGGCTGCCCAGTACTTC.

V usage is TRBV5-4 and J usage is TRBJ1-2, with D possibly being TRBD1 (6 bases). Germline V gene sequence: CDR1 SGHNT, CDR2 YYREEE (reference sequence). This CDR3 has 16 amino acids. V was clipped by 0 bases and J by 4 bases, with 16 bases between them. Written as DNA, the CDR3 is TGTGCCAGCAGCTTGGTGGGCAGGGGTCAAGGCTATGGCTACACCTTC. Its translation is CASSLVGRGQGYGYTF.

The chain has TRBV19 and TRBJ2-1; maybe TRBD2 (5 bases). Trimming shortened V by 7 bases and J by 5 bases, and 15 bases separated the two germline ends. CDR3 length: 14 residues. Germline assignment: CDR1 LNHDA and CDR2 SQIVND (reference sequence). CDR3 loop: CASKIDPGNNEQFF. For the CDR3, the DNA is TGTGCCAGTAAAATAGATCCGGGAAACAATGAGCAGTTCTTC.

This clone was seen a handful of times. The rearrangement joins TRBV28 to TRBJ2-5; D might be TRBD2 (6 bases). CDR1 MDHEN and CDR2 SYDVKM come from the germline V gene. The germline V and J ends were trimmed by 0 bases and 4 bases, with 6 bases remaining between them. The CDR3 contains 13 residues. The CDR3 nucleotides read TGTGCCAGCAGTTTATGGGGGGGAGAGACCCAGTACTTC. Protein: CASSLWGGETQYF.

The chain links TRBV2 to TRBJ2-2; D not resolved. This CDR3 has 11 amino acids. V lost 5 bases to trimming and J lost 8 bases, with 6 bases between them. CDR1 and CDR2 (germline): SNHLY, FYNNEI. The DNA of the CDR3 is TGTGCCAGCAGTCTCTCTGGGGAGCTGTTTTTT. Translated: CASSLSGELFF.

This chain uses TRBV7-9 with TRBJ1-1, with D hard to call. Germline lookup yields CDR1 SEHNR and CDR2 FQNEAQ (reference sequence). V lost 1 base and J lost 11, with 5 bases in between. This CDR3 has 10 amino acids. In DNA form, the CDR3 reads TGTGCCAGCAGCTTAGACCGGGCTTTCTTT. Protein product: CASSLDRAFF.